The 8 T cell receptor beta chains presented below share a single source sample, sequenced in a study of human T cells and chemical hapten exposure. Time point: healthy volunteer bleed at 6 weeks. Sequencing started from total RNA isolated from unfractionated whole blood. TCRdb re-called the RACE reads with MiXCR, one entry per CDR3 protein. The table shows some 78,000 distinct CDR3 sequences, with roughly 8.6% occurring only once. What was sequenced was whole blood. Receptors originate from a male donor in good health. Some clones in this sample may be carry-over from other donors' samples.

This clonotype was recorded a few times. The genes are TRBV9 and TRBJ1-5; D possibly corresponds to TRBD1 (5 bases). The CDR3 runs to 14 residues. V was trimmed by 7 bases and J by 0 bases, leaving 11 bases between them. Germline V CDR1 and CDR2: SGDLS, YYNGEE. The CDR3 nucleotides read TGTGCCAGCGGGGCAGGGAATAGCAATCAGCCCCAGCATTTT. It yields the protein CASGAGNSNQPQHF.

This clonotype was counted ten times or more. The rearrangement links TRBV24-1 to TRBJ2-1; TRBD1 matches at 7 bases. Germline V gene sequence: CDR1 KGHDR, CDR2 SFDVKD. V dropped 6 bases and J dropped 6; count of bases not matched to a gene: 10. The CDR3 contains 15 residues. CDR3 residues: CATSSDRAGGNEQFF. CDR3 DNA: TGTGCCACCAGTTCAGACAGGGCAGGAGGCAATGAGCAGTTCTTC.

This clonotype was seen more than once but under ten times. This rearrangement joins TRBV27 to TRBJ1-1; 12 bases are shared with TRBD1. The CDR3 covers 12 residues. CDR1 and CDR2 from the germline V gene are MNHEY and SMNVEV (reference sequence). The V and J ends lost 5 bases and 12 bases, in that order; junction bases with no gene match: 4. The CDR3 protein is CASSRGQGATFF. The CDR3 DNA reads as TGTGCCAGCAGTAGGGGACAGGGGGCAACTTTCTTT.

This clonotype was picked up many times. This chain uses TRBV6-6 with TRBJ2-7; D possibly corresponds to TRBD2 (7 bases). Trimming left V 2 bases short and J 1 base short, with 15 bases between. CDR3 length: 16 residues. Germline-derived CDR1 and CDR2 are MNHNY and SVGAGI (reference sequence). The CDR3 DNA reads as TGTGCCAGCAGTTACGGGGGGGCGATATTTTCCTACGAGCAGTACTTC. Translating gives CASSYGGAIFSYEQYF.

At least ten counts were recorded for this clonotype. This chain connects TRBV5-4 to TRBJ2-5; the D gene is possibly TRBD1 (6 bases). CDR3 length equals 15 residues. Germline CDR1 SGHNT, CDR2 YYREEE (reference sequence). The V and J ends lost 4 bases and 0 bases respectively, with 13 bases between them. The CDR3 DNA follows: TGTGCCAGCAGCCCTAGGACAGAGTACCAAGAGACCCAGTACTTC. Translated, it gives CASSPRTEYQETQYF.

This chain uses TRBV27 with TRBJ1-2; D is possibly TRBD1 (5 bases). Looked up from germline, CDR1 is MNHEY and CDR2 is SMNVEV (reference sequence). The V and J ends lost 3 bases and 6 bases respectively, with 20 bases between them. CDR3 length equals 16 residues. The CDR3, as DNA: TGTGCCAGCAGTTTGGGCCACGGGACGGGAGTTGATGGCTACACCTTC. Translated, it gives CASSLGHGTGVDGYTF.

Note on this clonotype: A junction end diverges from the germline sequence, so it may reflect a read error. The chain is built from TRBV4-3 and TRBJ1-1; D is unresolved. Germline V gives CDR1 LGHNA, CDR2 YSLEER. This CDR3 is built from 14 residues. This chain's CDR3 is CAGRQKMGGTEAFF. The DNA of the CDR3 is TGCGCCGGCAGGCAAAAGATGGGCGGCACTGAAGCTTTCTTT.

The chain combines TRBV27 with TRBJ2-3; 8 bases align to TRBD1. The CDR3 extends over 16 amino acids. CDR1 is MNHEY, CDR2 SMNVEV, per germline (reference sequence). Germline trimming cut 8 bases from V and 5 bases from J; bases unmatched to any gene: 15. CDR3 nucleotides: TGTGCCAGCTCCACCCTTCAGGGGGCGCCGATAGATACGCAGTATTTT. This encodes CASSTLQGAPIDTQYF.